Ten or more counts support the clone carrying this T cell receptor (beta chain). Its antigen remains unknown. Per germline, CDR1 LGHNT and CDR2 FRNRAP. The CDR3 covers 16 residues. The V segment lost 3 bases and the J segment 9 bases; nucleotides outside the gene matches: 9. The data were obtained in a study of CD8 T cells in ankylosing spondylitis. Study outcomes and limitations: Among TCR beta sequences, a motif of several highly homologous variants appeared characteristic of ankylosing spondylitis blood.

Preparation of TCR beta libraries was done by quantitative 5'-RACE with molecular barcodes. TCRdb reanalysed the 5' RACE reads using MiXCR and keeps one entry per CDR3 protein. Among roughly 230,000 distinct CDR3 sequences listed, approximately 7.6% were seen once. The chain uses TRBV12-5 and TRBJ2-1; 12 bases line up with TRBD2. What was sequenced was blood, either unsorted or a sorted T cell fraction (not recorded which). The origin of this receptor is a female donor with ankylosing spondylitis or in good health (not recorded which). The chain's CDR3 is CASGFLPSGRVGEQFF. CDR3 coding DNA: TGTGCTAGTGGTTTCCTCCCTAGCGGGAGGGTGGGTGAGCAGTTCTTC.